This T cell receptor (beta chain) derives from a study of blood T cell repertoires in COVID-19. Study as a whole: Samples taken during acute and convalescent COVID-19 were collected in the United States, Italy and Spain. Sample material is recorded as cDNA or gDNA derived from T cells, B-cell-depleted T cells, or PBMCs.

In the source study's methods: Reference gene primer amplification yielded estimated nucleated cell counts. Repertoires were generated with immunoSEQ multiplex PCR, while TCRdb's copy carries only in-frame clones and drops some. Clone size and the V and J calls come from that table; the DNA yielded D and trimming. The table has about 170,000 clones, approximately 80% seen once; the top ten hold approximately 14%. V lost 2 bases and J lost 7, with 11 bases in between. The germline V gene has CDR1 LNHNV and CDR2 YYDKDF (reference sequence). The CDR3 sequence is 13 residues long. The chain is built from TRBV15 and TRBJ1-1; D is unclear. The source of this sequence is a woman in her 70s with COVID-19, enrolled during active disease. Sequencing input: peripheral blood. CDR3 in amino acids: CATSRPGGREAFF. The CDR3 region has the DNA TGTGCCACCAGCAGACCCGGAGGCCGTGAAGCTTTCTTT. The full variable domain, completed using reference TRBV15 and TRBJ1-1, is DAMVIQNPRYQVTQFGKPVTLSCSQTLNHNVMYWYQQKSSQAPKLLFHYYDKDFNNEADTPDNFQSRRPNTSFCFLDIRSPGLGDTAMYLCATSRPGGREAFFGQGTRLTVV.